Below are 6 T cell receptor beta chains sequenced from a single sample in a study of T cell repertoires in cytomegalovirus infection. MiXCR, applied by TCRdb to the reads, yields one record per CDR3 protein. The sample consists of more than 150,000 distinct CDR3 sequences, roughly 28% of them appearing once. Input material: PBMCs. The origin of the receptors is a human donor in good health (CMV status not recorded). Some clones in this sample may be carry-over from other donors' samples.

The V and J genes are TRBV7-3 and TRBJ1-1, with 7 bases fitting TRBD1. The ends lost 3 bases at V and 0 bases at J; junction bases unmatched: 7. Germline V gene lookup returns CDR1 SGHTA and CDR2 FQGTGA. The CDR3 sequence is 16 residues long. CDR3: CASSFGTDSMNTEAFF. The CDR3 DNA sequence: TGTGCCAGCAGCTTCGGGACAGACTCAATGAACACTGAAGCTTTCTTT. Full variable domain (remainder filled in from reference TRBV7-3 and TRBJ1-1): GAGVSQTPSNKVTEKGKYVELRCDPISGHTALYWYRQSLGQGPEFLIYFQGTGAADDSGLPNDRFFAVRPEGSVSTLKIQRTERGDSAVYLCASSFGTDSMNTEAFFGQGTRLTVV.

Only a few counts were recorded for this clonotype. This chain uses TRBV7-2 with TRBJ1-1; 8 bases fit TRBD1. This CDR3 comprises 16 residues. From germline, CDR1 is SGHTA and CDR2 FQGNSA. V was pared by 5 bases and J by 1 base, with 9 bases of the junction left unmatched. CDR3 sequence reads: CASSDPGGPTNTEAFF. CDR3 coding DNA: TGTGCCAGCAGCGACCCAGGGGGCCCCACGAACACTGAAGCTTTCTTT.

The chain couples TRBV6-2 or TRBV6-3 to TRBJ1-5; D possibly corresponds to TRBD1 (6 bases). The CDR3 has 14 residues. Trimming pared 0 bases from V and 5 bases from J, leaving 8 bases between. CDR1 is MNHEY and CDR2 is SVGEGT in the germline V gene. Here the CDR3 DNA reads TGTGCCAGCAGTTACTCAGGGGGATATCAGCCCCAGCATTTT. Amino acid sequence: CASSYSGGYQPQHF.

This clonotype came up many times. V usage is TRBV7-8 and J usage is TRBJ1-1; tentatively, D is TRBD1 (6 bases). V gave up 4 bases and J gave up 2 bases, with 14 bases separating them. Germline CDR1 is SGHVS and CDR2 is FQNEAQ. The length of the CDR3 is 15 residues. CDR3 region: CASSSRGRANTEAFF. DNA of the CDR3: TGTGCCAGCAGCTCTCGGGGGCGGGCAAACACTGAAGCTTTCTTT.

This sequence joins TRBV20-1 and TRBJ2-3; D is uncertain. Trimming cost V 0 bases and J 1 base, with 11 bases left between them. The CDR3 consists of 15 residues. Germline CDR1 is DFQATT and CDR2 is SNEGSKA (reference sequence). The CDR3 DNA sequence: TGCAGTGCTAGAGATTACGCGTGGGGCACAGATACGCAGTATTTT. It codes for CSARDYAWGTDTQYF.

The chain links TRBV10-3 to TRBJ1-1, with 9 bases identical to TRBD1. Germline loops: CDR1 ENHRY, CDR2 SYGVKD. Germline trimming cut 3 bases from V and 7 bases from J; bases unmatched to any gene: 12. This CDR3 has 16 amino acids. The CDR3 DNA reads TGTGCCATCAGTGACGGGACAGGGTCCCCTGAAATTGAAGCTTTCTTT. Amino acids: CAISDGTGSPEIEAFF.